Sequencing of this T cell receptor beta chain was carried out in a study of cytomegalovirus exposure and HLA in healthy donors. V was pared by 1 base and J by 3 bases, with 4 bases between. The CDR3 runs to 12 residues. Germline-derived CDR1 and CDR2 are SGHAT and FQNNGV. This table comes from immunoSEQ multiplex PCR, and its TCRdb copy is limited to in-frame clones, with some not included. The sample yields under 80,000 clones, around 90% seen once. This sequence originates from a woman between 18 and 29 years old in good health and CMV-seronegative. The source material was PBMCs. This rearrangement joins TRBV11-2 to TRBJ2-7, with D unresolved. This chain's CDR3 is CASSLVRYEQYF. CDR3 nucleotides: TGTGCCAGCAGCTTAGTGCGCTACGAGCAGTACTTC. Looking up the rest from reference TRBV11-2 and TRBJ2-7 gives the full variable domain: EAGVAQSPRYKIIEKRQSVAFWCNPISGHATLYWYQQILGQGPKLLIQFQNNGVVDDSQLPKDRFSAERLKGVDSTLKIQPAKLEDSAVYLCASSLVRYEQYFGPGTRLTVT.